A selection of T cell receptor beta chains follows, all from one sample in a study of T-cell reconstitution after alpha-beta-depleted transplantation in children. TCRdb recomputed calls from the PCR reads with MiXCR, one row per CDR3 protein. The table shows around 670,000 distinct CDR3 sequences, with about an eighth occurring only once. The sequences come from PBMCs, collected before TCRalphabeta/CD19-depleted stem cell transplant. The receptors here all came from a girl aged 2-9 years with congenital amegakaryocytic thrombocytopenia, due to receive a stem cell transplant. Each CDR3 is given with its conserved first and last residue. Each record gives: clone size, D gene, V gene, J gene, CDR3 DNA, CDR3 protein. The D gene is left open where the match is weak. Not every row has a clone size; where given, it reads once, few, many or a size class.

>few|TRBD1|TRBV6-5|TRBJ2-1
TGTGCCAGCAGTTACGAGGGGGCGTCCTACAATGAGCAGTTCTTC
CASSYEGASYNEQFF
>many|-|TRBV5-1|TRBJ2-7
TGCGCCAGCAGCTTGGGGGGACAACCTTACGAGCAGTACTTC
CASSLGGQPYEQYF
>many|TRBD1|TRBV11-2|TRBJ1-1
TGTGCCAGCAGCTCCCTACCATACAGGGGGTATACTGAAGCTTTCTTT
CASSSLPYRGYTEAFF
>many|TRBD2|TRBV20-1|TRBJ2-2
TGCAGTGCTCCCCAAAGGGGAGGGCCCGACGGGGAGCTGTTTTTT
CSAPQRGGPDGELFF
>-|-|TRBV5-1|TRBJ2-3
TGCGCCAGCAGCTTGGAAGGGAGACCGGCAGATACGCAGTATTTT
CASSLEGRPADTQYF
>many|-|TRBV10-3|TRBJ2-7
TGTGCCATCAGTGAAGGGGACGGGCAGTACTTC
CAISEGDGQYF
>many|-|TRBV3-1|TRBJ2-1
TGTGCCAGCAGCCAATTCGGGGACAATGAGCAGTTCTTC
CASSQFGDNEQFF
>many|-|TRBV20-1|TRBJ2-5
TGCAGTGCTTCCAATAAAGAGACCCAGTACTTC
CSASNKETQYF
>few|-|TRBV20-1|TRBJ2-5
TGCAGTGCTAGACCCACCCAAGAGACCCAGTACTTC
CSARPTQETQYF
>-|TRBD1|TRBV2|TRBJ2-5
TGTGCCAGCAGGACCCGGACAGGGAGAGAGACCCAGTACTTC
CASRTRTGRETQYF
>many|-|TRBV29-1|TRBJ2-7
TGCAGCGTTGAAGATGGGGGCTACGAGCAGTACTTC
CSVEDGGYEQYF
>-|-|TRBV5-1|TRBJ1-2
TGCGCCAGCAGCTTGAGGGTTGGTGATGGCTACACCTTC
CASSLRVGDGYTF
>many|-|TRBV4-2|TRBJ1-1
TGTGCCAGCAGTCCCCACCTTAACCTGAACACTGAAGCTTTCTTT
CASSPHLNLNTEAFF
>-|-|TRBV5-1|TRBJ2-1
TGCGCCAGCAGTCTGATCGGCGGGAAGGGACCCTACAATGAGCAGTTCTTC
CASSLIGGKGPYNEQFF
>many|-|TRBV5-1|TRBJ2-7
TGCGCCAGCAGCTTGGACGGCTCAGACTACGAGCAGTACTTC
CASSLDGSDYEQYF